This TCR beta chain was identified in a study of T cell repertoires in cytomegalovirus infection (dated by TCRdb to about 2019). Regarding the complete study: Because public TCR beta signatures pointed to carriage of CMV infection together with the matching HLA type, the HLA type of each donor mattered for the analysis.

Sequenced on an Illumina HiSeq 1500. The public reads were reanalyzed by TCRdb: fastp trimming at Q25, MiXCR alignment, in-frame beta chains only. Rows are combined by CDR3 protein, so each entry shows the most common genes and DNA. The sample table lists some 700,000 distinct CDR3 sequences, 35% to 40% of them with a count of one. About 2.8% of the sample lies in the top ten. Here is what the overall study found, with its caveats: In both this cohort and an independent cohort of several hundred donors, the cumulative frequency of public TCR beta family members distinguished carriers of CMV infection plus the relevant HLA type. The ex vivo response was dominated by HLA-C-restricted CMV-specific TCR beta clonotypes, which also provided the single most frequent clonotype in two of eight donors.

This clonotype was observed many times. Its target antigen remains unknown. Per-base qualities were not stored, and no clone one base away is much larger. CDR1 and CDR2, per the germline V gene, are SGHVT and SQSDAQ. The CDR3 measures 16 amino acids from cysteine to phenylalanine. The CDR3 DNA has 48 bases and is translated from base 1. The junction carries 17 bases between V and J, which are trimmed by 5 bases and 0 bases respectively. The source is a human donor in good health (CMV status not recorded). Some clones in this sample may be carry-over from other donors' samples. The sequencing input was PBMCs. This receptor chain uses TRBV7-4 and TRBJ2-7, and perhaps TRBD2 as D gene, on 7 matching bases. The base sequence is TGTGCCAGCAGCCGCGGCGGGGGCCTAAGCTCCTACGAGCAGTACTTC. Protein translation: CASSRGGGLSSYEQYF.